The 20 T cell receptor beta chains below all came from one sample that was sequenced in a study of shared clonotypes between healthy human individuals. The assay was immunoSEQ multiplex PCR, and TCRdb's table has in-frame clones only and misses some. Here the sample spans about 2.4 million clones, around nine tenths being singletons. The material sequenced was naive CD4+ T cells sorted from blood. Subset specified: CD45RA+ positively selected. All receptors derive from a man aged 18 to 30 in good health.

V is TRBV19 and J is TRBJ2-1; TRBD1 aligns across 7 bases. This CDR3 is 14 amino acids long. The V gene's germline CDR1 is LNHDA and CDR2 SQIVND (reference sequence). Unmatched junction bases numbered 6, after V lost 9 bases and J lost 1 base. The CDR3 protein is CASGQAQSYNEQFF. The CDR3 coding sequence is TGTGCCAGCGGACAGGCGCAATCCTACAATGAGCAGTTCTTC.

Comments on this clone: The sample has other DNA sequences that encode this CDR3 too. The chain recombines TRBV5-1 with TRBJ2-3; 8 nucleotides align to TRBD2. The CDR3 contains 16 residues. J lost 0 bases, V lost 0 bases, and 3 bases had no gene match. Germline V gene data show CDR1 as SGHRS and CDR2 as YFSETQ. CDR3 sequence (DNA): TGCGCCAGCAGCTTGGGGGCTAGCGGGAGCACAGATACGCAGTATTTT. Its protein is CASSLGASGSTDTQYF.

The chain couples TRBV6-5 to TRBJ2-3, with TRBD2 matching over 10 bases. Trimming at V came to 5 bases and at J to 6 bases, leaving 8 bases not matched to a gene. The CDR3 is 15 amino acids. Looked up from germline, CDR1 is MNHEY and CDR2 is SVGAGI. DNA of the CDR3: TGTGCCAGCAGTACCCCGAATAGCGGGAGGGATACGCAGTATTTT. Protein product: CASSTPNSGRDTQYF.

About this clone: This specimen includes other DNA sequences encoding the same CDR3. This sequence joins TRBV10-3 and TRBJ2-3; tentatively, D is TRBD1 or TRBD2 (5 bases each). V lost 5 bases, J lost 0 bases, and 9 bases lay in between. Germline V CDR1 and CDR2: ENHRY, SYGVKD. There are 14 residues in the CDR3. The CDR3 DNA is TGTGCCATCAGTCGGGGCACCAGCACAGATACGCAGTATTTT. It codes for CAISRGTSTDTQYF.

V is TRBV2 and J is TRBJ2-6, with TRBD2 matching 7 bases. The CDR3 contains 14 residues. Germline-derived CDR1 and CDR2 are SNHLY and FYNNEI. The CDR3 DNA reads as TGTGCGGGGAGGGCGAACTCTGGGGCCAACGTCCTGACTTTC. Protein sequence: CAGRANSGANVLTF.

V and J are TRBV19 and TRBJ2-1; 14 positions agree with TRBD2. Looked up from germline, CDR1 is LNHDA and CDR2 is SQIVND (reference sequence). J gave up 6 bases and V 7 bases, and 5 bases lay outside the gene matches. This CDR3 spans 15 amino acids. The CDR3 loop reads CASTRLAGGGNEQFF. The CDR3 DNA sequence: TGTGCCAGTACCCGACTAGCGGGAGGGGGCAATGAGCAGTTCTTC.

This rearrangement joins TRBV6-5 to TRBJ2-5; 12 positions agree with TRBD2. The CDR3 is 15 residues long. CDR1 is MNHEY, CDR2 SVGAGI, per germline. After removal of 5 bases from V and 5 bases from J, the junction contained 6 bases not matched to a gene. CDR3 nucleotides: TGTGCCAGCAGTCACGACCTAGCGGGAGGGGAGACCCAGTACTTC. This encodes CASSHDLAGGETQYF.

The DNA of the CDR3 is TGCAGTGCTAGTGTCTACGAGCAGTACTTC. It is translated as CSASVYEQYF. The chain uses TRBV20-1 and TRBJ2-7; the D is unclear. V lost 3 bases and J lost 3, with 3 bases in between. Germline V gene lookup returns CDR1 DFQATT and CDR2 SNEGSKA (reference sequence). This CDR3 is 10 amino acids long.

The chain combines TRBV7-9 with TRBJ2-5; TRBD2 aligns across 12 bases. The last part of the DNA fits TRBJ2-7 better; the J call may be wrong. The CDR3 runs 14 residues. From germline, CDR1 is SEHNR and CDR2 FQNEAQ (reference sequence). Here the CDR3 DNA reads TGTGCCAGCAGCCGACTAGCGGGAGACTACGAGCAGTACTTC. This translates into CASSRLAGDYEQYF.

Concerning this clone: Other DNA sequences within the sample encode an identical CDR3. The genes are TRBV7-9 and TRBJ1-5; D ambiguous. Deletions cut 3 bases from V and 5 bases from J, with 8 bases between. The CDR3 consists of 13 residues. Germline CDR1 reads SEHNR; CDR2 reads FQNEAQ (reference sequence). The CDR3 is CASSLGLDQPQHF. Written as DNA, the CDR3 is TGTGCCAGCAGCTTGGGGTTGGATCAGCCCCAGCATTTT.

Concerning this clone itself: Sequence at one end of the junction differs from germline and may be a read error. CDR3 coding DNA: TGTGCCAGCGGACGAGGTGAGACTGGGAGTTTCTTC. This encodes CASGRGETGSFF. The rearrangement links TRBV2 to TRBJ2-7; tentative D call: TRBD2 (5 bases). Germline V CDR1 and CDR2: SNHLY, FYNNEI. The CDR3 spans 12 residues.

V gene TRBV7-2 combines with J gene TRBJ1-2; 9 nucleotides match TRBD1. The CDR3 runs 14 residues. Germline V lookup: CDR1 SGHTA, CDR2 FQGNSA. V shed 3 bases and J 4 bases; nucleotides not matched to a gene: 3. This CDR3 reads CASSFGTGFYGYTF. In nucleotides, the CDR3 is TGTGCCAGCAGCTTCGGGACAGGGTTCTATGGCTACACCTTC.

V usage is TRBV6-5 and J usage is TRBJ2-1, with D perhaps TRBD1 (5 bases). The CDR3 covers 15 residues. V was trimmed by 5 bases and J by 7 bases, leaving 18 bases between them. CDR1 MNHEY and CDR2 SVGAGI come from the germline V gene. For the CDR3, the DNA is TGTGCCAGCAGTGGATCCAGTACAGGTTCTAATGAGCAGTTCTTC. It codes for CASSGSSTGSNEQFF.

This clone was observed a few times. This rearrangement joins TRBV2 to TRBJ1-5; no clear D gene. Germline CDR1 and CDR2: SNHLY and FYNNEI. There are 14 residues in the CDR3. V lost 3 bases, J lost 2 bases, and 8 bases lay in between. The CDR3 loop is CASSDTTGNQPQHF. CDR3 sequence (DNA): TGTGCCAGCAGTGATACGACGGGCAATCAGCCCCAGCATTTT. Full variable domain (rest looked up from reference TRBV2 and TRBJ1-5): EPEVTQTPSHQVTQMGQEVILRCVPISNHLYFYWYRQILGQKVEFLVSFYNNEISEKSEIFDDQFSVERPDGSNFTLKIRSTKLEDSAMYFCASSDTTGNQPQHFGDGTRLSIL.

The V gene is TRBV6-6, the J gene TRBJ2-7, with 7 bases that match TRBD1. Germline assignment: CDR1 MNHNY and CDR2 SVGAGI (reference sequence). The V gene end was trimmed by 0 bases and the J gene end by 4 bases; junction bases not matched to a gene: 3. The CDR3 is 14 amino acids. The CDR3 reads CASSYSARGYEQYF. Here the CDR3 DNA reads TGTGCCAGCAGTTACTCAGCCAGGGGGTACGAGCAGTACTTC.

The rearrangement joins TRBV7-9 to TRBJ1-1, with a possible D match to TRBD1 (6 bases). This CDR3 is 12 amino acids long. V lost 6 bases to trimming and J lost 11 bases, with 16 bases between them. CDR1 SEHNR and CDR2 FQNEAQ come from the germline V gene (reference sequence). The CDR3 region is CASRPGGPRAFF. In DNA, the CDR3 is TGTGCCAGCAGACCCGGGGGCCCTAGGGCTTTCTTT.

This clone has just a few counts. The chain recombines TRBV4-1 with TRBJ1-6; D is undetermined. Trimming removed 4 bases from V and 6 bases from J, with 4 bases in between. This CDR3 has 12 amino acids. Germline lookup yields CDR1 MGHRA and CDR2 YSYEKL. Here the CDR3 reads CASSPINSPLHF. The CDR3, as DNA: TGCGCCAGCAGCCCCATTAATTCACCCCTCCACTTT.

The CDR3 reads CASSEAPGSNQPQHF. CDR3 in DNA: TGTGCCAGCAGTGAAGCGCCAGGGAGCAATCAGCCCCAGCATTTT. The chain links TRBV6-1 to TRBJ1-5; a possible D gene is TRBD1 (5 bases). V was clipped by 0 bases and J by 1 base, with 7 bases between them. In germline, CDR1 is MNHNS, CDR2 SASEGT. The CDR3 length is 15 residues.

J is TRBJ2-1 and V is TRBV27, with 10 bases matching TRBD1. The CDR3 extends over 14 amino acids. The ends lost 6 bases at V and 6 bases at J; junction bases unmatched: 5. Looked up from germline, CDR1 is MNHEY and CDR2 is SMNVEV (reference sequence). The CDR3 loop is CASRGGQGLNEQFF. CDR3 bases: TGTGCCAGCAGGGGGGGACAGGGGCTCAATGAGCAGTTCTTC.

The V call is TRBV5-1, the J call TRBJ1-2, with D uncertain. The CDR3 loop spans 13 amino acids. The V gene lost 0 bases and the J gene lost 4 bases, with 7 bases spanning the gap. Germline-derived CDR1 and CDR2 are SGHRS and YFSETQ. CDR3 DNA: TGCGCCAGCAGCTTGGATGGACCCTATGGCTACACCTTC. As protein: CASSLDGPYGYTF.